Following are 3 T cell receptor beta chains from one sample sequenced in a study of technical replicates of blood from a handful of donors listed by TCRdb under 2017. The library was built by means of the immunoSEQ multiplex PCR assay. The clones in this table, taken by TCRdb from immuneACCESS, are in-frame only. Not every clone is retained; where verified, under half of the shortfall comes from an unresolved V gene, and the cause of the rest is unknown. This sample holds about 67,000 clones; around 97% were observed only once. The ten largest account for about 0.26% of the sample. The sequencing sample was made of T cells isolated from PBMCs. The receptors were sampled from a human donor in good health.

The CDR3 loop reads CASRQDRGLTEAFF. CDR3 sequence (DNA): TGTGCCAGCAGACAGGACAGGGGGTTGACTGAAGCTTTCTTT. The chain recombines TRBV28 with TRBJ1-1; 10 nucleotides align to TRBD1. The CDR3 extends over 14 amino acids. Germline CDR1 and CDR2: MDHEN and SYDVKM. The trim removed 6 bases at V and 5 bases at J, leaving 6 bases unmatched.

The J gene is TRBJ1-1, the V gene TRBV7-2, with TRBD1 matching over 10 bases. Trimming took 5 bases from V and 4 from J; bases not matched to a gene: 7. This CDR3 is 15 amino acids long. Germline V CDR1 and CDR2: SGHTA, FQGNSA. The CDR3 loop is CASSLVTGGTTEAFF. The DNA of the CDR3 is TGTGCCAGCAGCCTAGTGACAGGGGGCACCACTGAAGCTTTCTTT.

This chain uses TRBV10-3 with TRBJ2-7; TRBD2 matches 13 bases. CDR1 and CDR2 from the germline V gene are ENHRY and SYGVKD. V dropped 5 bases and J dropped 7; count of bases not matched to a gene: 8. The CDR3 consists of 15 residues. Here the CDR3 DNA reads TGTGCCATCAGTAGTGGACTAGCGGGAGTTGAAGAGCAGTACTTC. Protein product: CAISSGLAGVEEQYF.